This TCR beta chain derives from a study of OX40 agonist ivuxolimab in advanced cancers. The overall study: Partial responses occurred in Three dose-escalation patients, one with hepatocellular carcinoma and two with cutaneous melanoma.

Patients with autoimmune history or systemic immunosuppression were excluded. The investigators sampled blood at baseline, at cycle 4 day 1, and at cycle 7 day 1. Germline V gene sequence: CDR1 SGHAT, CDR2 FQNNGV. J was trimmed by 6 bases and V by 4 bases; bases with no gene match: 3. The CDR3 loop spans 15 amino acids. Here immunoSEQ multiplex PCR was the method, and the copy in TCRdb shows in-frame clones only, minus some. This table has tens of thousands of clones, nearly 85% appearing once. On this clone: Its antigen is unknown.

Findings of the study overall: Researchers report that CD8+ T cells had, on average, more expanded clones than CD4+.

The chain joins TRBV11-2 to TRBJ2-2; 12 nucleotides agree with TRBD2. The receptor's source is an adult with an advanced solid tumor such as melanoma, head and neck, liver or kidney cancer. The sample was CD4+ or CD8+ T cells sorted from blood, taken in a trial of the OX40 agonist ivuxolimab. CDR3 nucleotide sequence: TGTGCCAGCAGCTACGGGACTAGCGGGTCCGGGGAGCTGTTTTTT. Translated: CASSYGTSGSGELFF.